Here is one T cell receptor (beta chain) with its context. CDR1 and CDR2 (germline): SGHRS, YFSETQ. CDR3 length equals 13 residues. V was clipped by 4 bases and J by 0 bases, with 6 bases between them. The data were obtained in a study of CD8 T cells in Susac syndrome. cDNA came from approximately 0.5 to 1 ug RNA primed by random hexamers. TCR beta CDR3 was amplified by immunoSEQ covering 54 Vbeta and 13 Jbeta. One entry per CDR3 protein results from TCRdb running MiXCR on the immunoSEQ multiplex PCR reads. The data contain roughly 110,000 distinct CDR3 sequences, 85% to 95% of them singletons. Sequenced material: CD8+ T cells from PBMCs. V and J are TRBV5-1 and TRBJ2-3; D is unclear. The TCR sequence derives from a human donor in good health. The CDR3 protein is CASSRPSTDTQYF. The CDR3, as DNA: TGCGCCAGCAGCAGACCTAGCACAGATACGCAGTATTTT.